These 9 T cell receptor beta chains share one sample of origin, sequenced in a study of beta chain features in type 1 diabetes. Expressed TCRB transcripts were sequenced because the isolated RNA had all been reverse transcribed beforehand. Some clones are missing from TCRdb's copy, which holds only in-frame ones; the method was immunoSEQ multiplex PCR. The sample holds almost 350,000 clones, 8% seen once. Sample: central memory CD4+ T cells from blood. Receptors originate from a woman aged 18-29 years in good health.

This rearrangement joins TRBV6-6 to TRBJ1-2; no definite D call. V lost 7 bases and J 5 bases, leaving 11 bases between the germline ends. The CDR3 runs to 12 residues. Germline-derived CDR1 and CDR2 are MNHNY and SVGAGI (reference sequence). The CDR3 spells CASTPQSYGYTF. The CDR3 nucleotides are TGTGCCAGCACCCCTCAGTCGTATGGCTACACCTTC.

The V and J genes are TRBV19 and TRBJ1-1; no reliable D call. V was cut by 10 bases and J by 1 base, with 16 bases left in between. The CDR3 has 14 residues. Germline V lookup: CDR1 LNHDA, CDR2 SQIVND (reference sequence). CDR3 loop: CATQNTRENTEAFF. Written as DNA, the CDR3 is TGTGCCACCCAAAATACCCGGGAGAACACTGAAGCTTTCTTT.

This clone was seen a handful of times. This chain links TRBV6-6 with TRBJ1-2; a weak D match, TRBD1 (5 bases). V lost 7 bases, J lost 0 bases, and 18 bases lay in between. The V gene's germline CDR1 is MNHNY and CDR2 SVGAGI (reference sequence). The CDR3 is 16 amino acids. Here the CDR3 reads CASTKGWDPTNYGYTF. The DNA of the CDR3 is TGTGCCAGCACTAAGGGGTGGGACCCGACTAACTATGGCTACACCTTC.

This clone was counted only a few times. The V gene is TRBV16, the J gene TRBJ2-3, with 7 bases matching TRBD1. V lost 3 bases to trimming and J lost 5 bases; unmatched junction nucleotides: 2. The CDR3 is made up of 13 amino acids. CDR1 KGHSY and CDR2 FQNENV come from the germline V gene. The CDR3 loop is CASSQNRGDTQYF. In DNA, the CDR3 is TGTGCCAGCAGCCAGAACAGGGGAGATACGCAGTATTTT.

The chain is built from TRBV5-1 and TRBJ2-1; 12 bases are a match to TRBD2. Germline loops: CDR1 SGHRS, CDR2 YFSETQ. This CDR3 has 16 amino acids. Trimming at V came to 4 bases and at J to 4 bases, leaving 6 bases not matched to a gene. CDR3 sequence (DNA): TGCGCCAGCAGCCTTCTTGGGACTAGCGGGTACAATGAGCAGTTCTTC. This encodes CASSLLGTSGYNEQFF.

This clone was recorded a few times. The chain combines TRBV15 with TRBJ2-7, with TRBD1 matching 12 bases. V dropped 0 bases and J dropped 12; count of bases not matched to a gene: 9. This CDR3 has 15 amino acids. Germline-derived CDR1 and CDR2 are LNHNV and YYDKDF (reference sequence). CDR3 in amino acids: CATSREPGQGARPYF. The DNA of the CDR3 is TGTGCCACCAGCAGAGAACCGGGACAGGGGGCGCGTCCGTACTTC.

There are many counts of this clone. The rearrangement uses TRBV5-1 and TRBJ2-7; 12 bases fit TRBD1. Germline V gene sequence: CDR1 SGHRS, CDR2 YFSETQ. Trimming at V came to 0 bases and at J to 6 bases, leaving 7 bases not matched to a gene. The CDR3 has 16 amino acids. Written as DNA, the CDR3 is TGCGCCAGCAGCTTGGACGCCGGGACAGGGGGCGCCGAGCAGTACTTC. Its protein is CASSLDAGTGGAEQYF.

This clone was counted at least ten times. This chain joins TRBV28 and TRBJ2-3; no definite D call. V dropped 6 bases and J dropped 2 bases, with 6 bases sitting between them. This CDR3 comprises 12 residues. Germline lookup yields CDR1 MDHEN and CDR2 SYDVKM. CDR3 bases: TGTGCCAGCAGCTTGATCACAGATACGCAGTATTTT. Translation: CASSLITDTQYF. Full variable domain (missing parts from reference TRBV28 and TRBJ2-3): DVKVTQSSRYLVKRTGEKVFLECVQDMDHENMFWYRQDPGLGLRLIYFSYDVKMKEKGDIPEGYSVSREKKERFSLILESASTNQTSMYLCASSLITDTQYFGPGTRLTVL.

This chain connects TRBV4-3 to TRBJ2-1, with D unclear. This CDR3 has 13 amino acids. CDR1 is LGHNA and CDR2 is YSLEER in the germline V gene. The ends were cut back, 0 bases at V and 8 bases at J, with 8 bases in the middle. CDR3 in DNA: TGCGCCAGCAGCCAAGATTCCGGGCATGAGCAGTTCTTC. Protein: CASSQDSGHEQFF.